This TCR beta chain is from a study of CD8+CD57+ T cells in acquired aplastic anemia (dated by TCRdb to 2016 to 2018). Background for the entire study: DNA extracted from sorted CD4+ and CD8+ cells had a mean of roughly 3.3 ug, with a range of 0.2 to 27.4 ug. Healthy donor samples averaged approximately 10 million reads for CD4+ and roughly 11 million for CD8+ cells.

TCR beta VDJ combination and CDR3 sequence profiling used genomic DNA as the template. An Illumina HiSeq 2000 was the platform used for TCR repertoire sequencing. As for how the authors treated the data: Repertoires were assessed using TRBV/TRBJ rearrangement plots, CDR3 size and DJ length profiles, and Simpson's diversity index. The immunodominant clone was defined as the most abundant DNA sequence in deep sequencing data. CDR3 amino acid sequences were checked for sharing between subjects and were compared against published repertoires and the VDJdb database. TCRdb redid the processing of the public reads, applying fastp at Q25 and MiXCR, and retained in-frame beta chains. Entries are consolidated by CDR3 protein sequence, retaining the most common genes and DNA. TCRdb, rather than the study authors, made the V and J calls. In this sample the table shows about 160,000 distinct CDR3 sequences, around 45% of which occur a single time. Of the sample, around 0.96% is held by the ten largest clones.

The CDR3 starts with the cysteine, ends with the phenylalanine, and has 17 residues. The entry retains the CDR3 DNA only, 51 bases that are in frame from base 1. For this chain, trimming is 1 base at the V end and 4 bases at the J end, and the number of junction bases without a gene match is 10. CDR1 and CDR2 are drawn from the germline V gene: MGHRA, YSYEKL. This clonotype was detected many times. The clone's antigen remains unknown. Per-nucleotide qualities are absent, and no much larger clonotype sits a single base away. The study deep-sequenced TCR repertoires of sorted CD4+ and CD8+ blood T cells from severe aplastic anemia patients and healthy subjects. Ficoll-Paque density gradient centrifugation was used to isolate peripheral blood mononuclear cells. Before DNA extraction, CD4+ and CD8+ T cells were sorted by FACS or by magnetic beads. Results and caveats for the whole study, not just this receptor: Although 25 to 30 CD8+ CDR3 sequences were shared by patients and controls, these sequences appeared highly expressed in patients and within the immunodominant clones of patients. Between patients and healthy controls, no significant difference in CD8+ Simpson's diversity was found (P=0.060).

The origin of this receptor is a human donor in good health. The rearrangement combines TRBV4-1 with TRBJ2-3, and 8 junctional nucleotides match TRBD1. The material sequenced was sorted CD4+, CD8+, or CD8+CD57+ T cells (not recorded which) from PBMCs. The CDR3 amino acid sequence is: CASSQAWRQGSADTQYF. Read as DNA, the sequence is TGCGCCAGCAGCCAAGCGTGGAGACAGGGGTCGGCAGATACGCAGTATTTT.